This T cell receptor (beta chain) is from a study of T cells in Graves' hyperthyroidism and ophthalmopathy. From germline, CDR1 is LNHNV and CDR2 YYDKDF (reference sequence). This CDR3 has 16 amino acids. The germline V and J ends were trimmed by 8 bases and 0 bases, with 17 bases remaining between them. TCR beta CDR3 regions were amplified from RNA. TCR CDR3 underwent first-round RT-PCR with the HTBI primer set. TCRdb re-called the multiplex PCR reads with MiXCR, one entry per CDR3 protein. This sample has about 710,000 distinct CDR3 sequences, with 16% found just once. The origin of this receptor is a man aged 18 to 29 with Graves' hyperthyroidism. The source material was blood. The chain couples TRBV15 to TRBJ2-1, with a possible D match to TRBD2 (6 bases). DNA of the CDR3: TGTGCCACCCATTTGGCCGGGGGAAGCTCCTACAATGAGCAGTTCTTC. Amino acid sequence: CATHLAGGSSYNEQFF. The full variable domain, in which reference TRBV15 and TRBJ2-1 provide the parts outside the CDR3, is DAMVIQNPRYQVTQFGKPVTLSCSQTLNHNVMYWYQQKSSQAPKLLFHYYDKDFNNEADTPDNFQSRRPNTSFCFLDIRSPGLGDTAMYLCATHLAGGSSYNEQFFGPGTRLTVL.